This T cell receptor beta chain was observed in a study of OX40 agonist ivuxolimab in advanced cancers. Data came from immunoSEQ multiplex PCR; TCRdb stores just in-frame clones and leaves some out. The table records approximately 49,000 clones, 85% of them present only once. Germline lookup yields CDR1 SGDLS and CDR2 YYNGEE. The CDR3 spans 17 residues. Deletions cut 0 bases from V and 1 base from J, with 14 bases between. V gene TRBV9 combines with J gene TRBJ1-3; possible D gene TRBD1, 5 bases. The sample was CD4+ or CD8+ T cells sorted from blood, taken in a trial of the OX40 agonist ivuxolimab. The TCR comes from an adult with an advanced solid tumor such as melanoma, head and neck, liver or kidney cancer. CDR3 nucleotide sequence: TGTGCCAGCAGCGTAGGGGACCCCAATTCGTCTGGAAACACCATATATTTT. Translating gives CASSVGDPNSSGNTIYF.